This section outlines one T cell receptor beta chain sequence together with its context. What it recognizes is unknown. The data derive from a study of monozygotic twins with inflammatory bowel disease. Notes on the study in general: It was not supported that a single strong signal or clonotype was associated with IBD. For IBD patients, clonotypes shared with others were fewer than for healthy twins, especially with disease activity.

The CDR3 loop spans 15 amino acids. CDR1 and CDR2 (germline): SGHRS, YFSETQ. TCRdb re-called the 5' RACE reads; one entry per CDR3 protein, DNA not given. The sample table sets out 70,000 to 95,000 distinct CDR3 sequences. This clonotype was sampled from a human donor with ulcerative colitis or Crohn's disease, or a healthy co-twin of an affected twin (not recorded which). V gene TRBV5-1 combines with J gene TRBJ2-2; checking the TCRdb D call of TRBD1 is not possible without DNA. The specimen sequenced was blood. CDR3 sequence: CASSLSTGGTEELFF.